The present T cell receptor (beta chain) was sequenced within a study of cytomegalovirus exposure and HLA in healthy donors. Trimming removed 7 bases from V and 7 bases from J, with 14 bases in between. The V gene's germline CDR1 is MNHNS and CDR2 SASEGT. The CDR3 loop spans 13 amino acids. Produced via immunoSEQ multiplex PCR; TCRdb's table is partial and in-frame only. The sample carries 150,000 to 200,000 clones, roughly 91% recorded once. The V and J genes are TRBV6-1 and TRBJ1-5; perhaps TRBD1 as D (5 bases). The source is a man aged 18 to 29 in good health and CMV-seropositive. The material sequenced was PBMCs. In DNA, the CDR3 is TGTGCCAGCAAGGACACGGAGGGACAGCCCCAGCATTTT. Its translation is CASKDTEGQPQHF.